The clone carrying this T cell receptor beta chain was seen a handful of times. This sample is part of a study of control samples from healthy donors and cancer patients. V shed 6 bases and J 2 bases; nucleotides not matched to a gene: 14. The CDR3 has 19 residues. Germline CDR1 SNHLY, CDR2 FYNNEI. This table comes from immunoSEQ multiplex PCR, and its TCRdb copy is limited to in-frame clones, with some not included. The table shows 250,000 to 300,000 clones, with around 79% occurring only once. The TCR sequence derives from a woman aged 55 to 70 with lung cancer. The chain is built from TRBV2 and TRBJ1-4; 11 nucleotides match TRBD1. The source material was PBMCs. This chain's CDR3 is CASRRTGGVMAPTNEKLFF. CDR3 DNA: TGTGCCAGCAGGAGGACAGGGGGCGTAATGGCCCCTACTAATGAAAAACTGTTTTTT.